What follows are 20 T cell receptor beta chains derived from one specimen sequenced in a study of blood T cell repertoires in COVID-19. Libraries were prepared by immunoSEQ multiplex PCR; TCRdb keeps only in-frame clonotypes and omits some of them. The repertoire holds around 99,000 clones, with roughly 75% as singletons. Sequences were obtained from peripheral blood. These receptors all stem from a human donor in a cohort sampled during active or convalescent COVID-19.

The gene calls are TRBV6-2 or TRBV6-3 and TRBJ2-3; possible D gene TRBD1, 7 bases. V was pared by 6 bases and J by 4 bases, with 17 bases between. Germline V gives CDR1 MNHEY, CDR2 SVGEGT. The CDR3 contains 15 residues. The CDR3 loop is CASSLMEGASDTQYF. CDR3 DNA sequence: TGTGCCAGCAGCCTGATGGAGGGGGCATCAGATACGCAGTATTTT.

The chain combines TRBV7-2 with TRBJ2-1, with TRBD2 identical over 11 bases. CDR3 length: 17 residues. The junction had 13 bases not matched to a gene; V was cut back by 5 bases and J by 7 bases. Per the germline V gene, CDR1 is SGHTA and CDR2 is FQGNSA. CDR3 in amino acids: CASSLRIAGGPFNEQFF. The DNA of the CDR3 is TGTGCCAGCAGCCTCCGGATAGCGGGGGGGCCCTTTAATGAGCAGTTCTTC.

This rearrangement joins TRBV27 to TRBJ1-5; 7 bases fit TRBD1. V was pared by 8 bases and J by 3 bases, with 7 bases of the junction left unmatched. The CDR3 has 14 amino acids. The germline gives CDR1 MNHEY, CDR2 SMNVEV (reference sequence). In DNA form, the CDR3 reads TGTGCCAGCCGCGGGACAGCGATCAATCAGCCCCAGCATTTT. Translation gives CASRGTAINQPQHF.

The chain joins TRBV7-3 to TRBJ2-3; 7 nucleotides match TRBD2. The CDR3 length is 14 residues. Germline CDR1 is SGHTA and CDR2 is FQGTGA. V trimming: 2 bases; J trimming: 1 base; junction bases outside the gene matches: 0. The CDR3 reads CASSLLAGTDTQYF. The CDR3 DNA reads as TGTGCCAGCAGCTTACTAGCGGGCACAGATACGCAGTATTTT.

The gene calls are TRBV9 and TRBJ2-3; 7 nucleotides agree with TRBD2. The germline V gene has CDR1 SGDLS and CDR2 YYNGEE. Trimming removed 8 bases from V and 6 bases from J; junction bases left unmatched: 9. This CDR3 region has 13 residues. CDR3 nucleotides: TGTGCCAGTAGTGGGAGGGTTGGGGATACGCAGTATTTT. The encoded protein is CASSGRVGDTQYF.

This chain connects TRBV5-1 to TRBJ1-1; D remains ambiguous. V gave up 2 bases and J gave up 4 bases, with 18 bases separating them. Per the germline V gene, CDR1 is SGHRS and CDR2 is YFSETQ. There are 16 residues in the CDR3. The CDR3 is CASSFDGARVGTEAFF. The DNA of the CDR3 is TGCGCCAGCAGCTTCGACGGAGCAAGAGTTGGCACTGAAGCTTTCTTT.

The chain has TRBV2 and TRBJ1-4, with 9 bases that match TRBD1. There are 16 residues in the CDR3. Per germline, CDR1 SNHLY and CDR2 FYNNEI. V lost 3 bases and J lost 7; bases outside the gene matches: 9. This chain's CDR3 is CASSDGTGYGPEKLFF. The CDR3 region has the DNA TGTGCCAGCAGTGATGGGACAGGGTACGGTCCTGAAAAACTGTTTTTT. Using reference TRBV2 and TRBJ1-4 for the parts outside the CDR3, the full variable domain is EPEVTQTPSHQVTQMGQEVILRCVPISNHLYFYWYRQILGQKVEFLVSFYNNEISEKSEIFDDQFSVERPDGSNFTLKIRSTKLEDSAMYFCASSDGTGYGPEKLFFGSGTQLSVL.

The chain is built from TRBV15 and TRBJ1-2, with 12 bases that match TRBD1. This CDR3 is built from 15 residues. CDR1 is LNHNV and CDR2 is YYDKDF in the germline V gene (reference sequence). V lost 3 bases to trimming and J lost 6 bases; unmatched junction nucleotides: 5. The CDR3: CATSSAGTGGDGYTF. CDR3 in DNA: TGTGCCACCAGCAGCGCCGGGACAGGGGGCGATGGCTACACCTTC.

This clone was observed once. The chain carries TRBV23-1 and TRBJ2-3; 11 nucleotides match TRBD1. TRBV23-1 is noted as an ORF with a role that remains uncertain. V trimming: 4 bases; J trimming: 5 bases; junction bases outside the gene matches: 5. The CDR3 loop spans 15 amino acids. CDR3 bases: TGCGCCAGCAGTCCGGACAGGGGGCAAAGAGATACGCAGTATTTT. Its protein is CASSPDRGQRDTQYF.

The V and J genes are TRBV28 and TRBJ2-5; 10 bases map to TRBD1. The CDR3 contains 13 residues. Germline CDR1 is MDHEN and CDR2 is SYDVKM. J gave up 7 bases and V 6 bases, and 5 bases lay outside the gene matches. CDR3 in amino acids: CASRNRDRGTQYF. The CDR3 DNA is TGTGCCAGCAGGAACCGGGACAGGGGGACCCAGTACTTC.

The chain employs TRBV6-1 and TRBJ1-2; 10 bases are a match to TRBD1. J was trimmed by 4 bases and V by 4 bases; bases with no gene match: 3. The CDR3 is 14 amino acids. Per germline, CDR1 MNHNS and CDR2 SASEGT. CDR3 residues: CASSGGQGTYGYTF. The CDR3 bases are TGTGCCAGCAGTGGGGGACAGGGGACCTATGGCTACACCTTC.

CDR3 sequence: CASSFMTGINQPQHF. CDR3 nucleotide sequence: TGTGCCAGCAGTTTCATGACAGGGATCAATCAGCCCCAGCATTTT. This chain connects TRBV28 to TRBJ1-5, with 7 bases identical to TRBD1. J gave up 3 bases and V 3 bases, and 5 bases lay outside the gene matches. Germline CDR1 and CDR2: MDHEN and SYDVKM. The length of the CDR3 is 15 residues.

The rearrangement joins TRBV2 to TRBJ2-5; 8 positions match TRBD1. This CDR3 region has 15 residues. Per germline, CDR1 SNHLY and CDR2 FYNNEI. The V gene end was trimmed by 4 bases and the J gene end by 3 bases; junction bases not matched to a gene: 7. CDR3 bases: TGTGCCAGCAGTGCCTCCAGGGGGCAAGAAGAGACCCAGTACTTC. Encoded protein: CASSASRGQEETQYF.

The rearrangement uses TRBV19 and TRBJ1-1; 8 bases line up with TRBD1. CDR1 is LNHDA and CDR2 is SQIVND in the germline V gene (reference sequence). The ends lost 7 bases at V and 5 bases at J; junction bases unmatched: 21. The CDR3 is made up of 18 amino acids. Here the CDR3 reads CASKSYAWSLDRETEAFF. CDR3 coding DNA: TGTGCCAGTAAATCGTATGCGTGGAGTTTGGACAGGGAGACTGAAGCTTTCTTT.

The chain combines TRBV6-5 with TRBJ1-6; D is unclear. CDR1 and CDR2 (germline): MNHEY, SVGAGI. Trimming left V 0 bases short and J 7 bases short, with 10 bases between. The CDR3 has 15 amino acids. CDR3 sequence: CASSYSAGLNSPLHF. The CDR3 DNA sequence: TGTGCCAGCAGTTACTCAGCGGGTTTGAATTCACCCCTCCACTTT.

The V and J genes are TRBV27 and TRBJ1-1; D gene uncertain. The V end lost 6 bases, the J end lost 8 bases, and 10 bases lay between the germline ends. The CDR3 spans 11 residues. The germline V gene encodes CDR1 MNHEY and CDR2 SMNVEV (reference sequence). The CDR3 is CASRAGGEAFF. The CDR3 DNA reads as TGTGCCAGCAGAGCCGGCGGCGAAGCTTTCTTT.

This clone was recorded once. The chain has TRBV9 and TRBJ2-1; a possible D gene is TRBD1 (6 bases). CDR3 length: 15 amino acids. Germline values: CDR1 SGDLS, CDR2 YYNGEE. Trimming shortened V by 4 bases and J by 6 bases, and 17 bases separated the two germline ends. The CDR3 reads CASSLTGQLTNEQFF. The CDR3 region has the DNA TGTGCCAGCAGCCTGACTGGACAGTTAACCAATGAGCAGTTCTTC.

V gene TRBV19 combines with J gene TRBJ1-3, with D unresolved. The CDR3 contains 15 residues. Germline CDR1 and CDR2: LNHDA and SQIVND (reference sequence). With 5 bases removed from V and 1 base from J, the gap between germline ends came to 12 bases. The CDR3: CASSPQRGSGNTIYF. As DNA, the CDR3 is TGTGCCAGTAGTCCCCAGCGAGGGTCTGGAAACACCATATATTTT.

Notes on this clone: Other DNA sequences in this specimen translate into the identical CDR3. The rearrangement links TRBV7-2 to TRBJ1-1; no definite D call. Deletions cut 1 base from V and 1 base from J, with 7 bases between. The CDR3 extends over 14 amino acids. From germline, CDR1 is SGHTA and CDR2 FQGNSA. The CDR3 DNA follows: TGTGCCAGCAGCTTAGGTTCACAGAACACTGAAGCTTTCTTT. Its translation is CASSLGSQNTEAFF.

This chain joins TRBV5-1 and TRBJ1-4, with 9 positions matching TRBD1. V shed 4 bases, J shed 8 bases, and the junction held 9 bases outside the gene matches. Germline V gene sequence: CDR1 SGHRS, CDR2 YFSETQ. This CDR3 is built from 15 residues. Written as DNA, the CDR3 is TGCGCCAGCAGCGGACTACAGGGGGCGGGGGAAAAACTGTTTTTT. It specifies CASSGLQGAGEKLFF. Full variable domain (rest looked up from reference TRBV5-1 and TRBJ1-4): KAGVTQTPRYLIKTRGQQVTLSCSPISGHRSVSWYQQTPGQGLQFLFEYFSETQRNKGNFPGRFSGRQFSNSRSEMNVSTLELGDSALYLCASSGLQGAGEKLFFGSGTQLSVL.